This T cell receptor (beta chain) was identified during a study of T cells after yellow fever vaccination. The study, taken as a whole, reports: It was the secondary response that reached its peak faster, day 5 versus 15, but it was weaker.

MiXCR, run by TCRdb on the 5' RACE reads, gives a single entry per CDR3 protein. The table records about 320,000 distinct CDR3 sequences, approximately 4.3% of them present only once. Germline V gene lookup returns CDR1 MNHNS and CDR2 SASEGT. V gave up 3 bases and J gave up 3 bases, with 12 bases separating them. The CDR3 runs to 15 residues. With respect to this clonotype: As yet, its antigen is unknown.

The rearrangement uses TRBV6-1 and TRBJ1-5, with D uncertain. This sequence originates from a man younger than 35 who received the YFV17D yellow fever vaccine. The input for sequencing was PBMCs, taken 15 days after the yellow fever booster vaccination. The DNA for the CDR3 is TGTGCCAGCAGTGAGGAGTTCGCAGACAATCAGCCCCAGCATTTT. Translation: CASSEEFADNQPQHF.